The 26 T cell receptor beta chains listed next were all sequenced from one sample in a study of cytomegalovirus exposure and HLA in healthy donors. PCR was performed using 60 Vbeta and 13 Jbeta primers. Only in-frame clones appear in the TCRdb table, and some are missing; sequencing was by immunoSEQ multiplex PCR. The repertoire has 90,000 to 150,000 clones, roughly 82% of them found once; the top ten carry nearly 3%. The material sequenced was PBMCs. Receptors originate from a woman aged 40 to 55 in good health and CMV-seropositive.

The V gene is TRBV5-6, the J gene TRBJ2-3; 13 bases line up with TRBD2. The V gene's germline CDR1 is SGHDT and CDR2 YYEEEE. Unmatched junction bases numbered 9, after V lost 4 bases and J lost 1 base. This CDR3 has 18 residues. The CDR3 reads CASSPGLAGLRGTDTQYF. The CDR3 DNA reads TGTGCCAGCAGCCCGGGACTAGCGGGGCTAAGGGGCACAGATACGCAGTATTTT.

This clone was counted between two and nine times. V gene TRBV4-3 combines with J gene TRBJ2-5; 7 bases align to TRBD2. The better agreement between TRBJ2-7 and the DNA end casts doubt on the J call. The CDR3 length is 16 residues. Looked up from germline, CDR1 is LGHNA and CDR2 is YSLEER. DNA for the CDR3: TGCGCCAGCAGCCAAGATCACAGCGGGACCCTCTACGAGCAGTACTTC. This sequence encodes CASSQDHSGTLYEQYF.

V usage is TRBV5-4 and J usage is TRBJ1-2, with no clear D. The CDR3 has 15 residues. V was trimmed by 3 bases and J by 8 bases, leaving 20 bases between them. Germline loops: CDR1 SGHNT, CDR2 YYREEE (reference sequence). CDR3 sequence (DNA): TGTGCCAGCAGCTCCCCAGGAGAGGGAGGGAAAGGCTACACCTTC. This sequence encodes CASSSPGEGGKGYTF.

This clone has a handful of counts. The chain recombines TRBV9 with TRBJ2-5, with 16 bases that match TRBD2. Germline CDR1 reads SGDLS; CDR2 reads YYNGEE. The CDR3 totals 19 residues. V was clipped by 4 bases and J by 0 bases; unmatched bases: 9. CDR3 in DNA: TGTGCCAGCAGCCCGGGACTAGCGGGGGGGGCTACTTACCAAGAGACCCAGTACTTC. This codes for CASSPGLAGGATYQETQYF. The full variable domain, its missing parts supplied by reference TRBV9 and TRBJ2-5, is DSGVTQTPKHLITATGQRVTLRCSPRSGDLSVYWYQQSLDQGLQFLIQYYNGEERAKGNILERFSAQQFPDLHSELNLSSLELGDSALYFCASSPGLAGGATYQETQYFGPGTRLLVL.

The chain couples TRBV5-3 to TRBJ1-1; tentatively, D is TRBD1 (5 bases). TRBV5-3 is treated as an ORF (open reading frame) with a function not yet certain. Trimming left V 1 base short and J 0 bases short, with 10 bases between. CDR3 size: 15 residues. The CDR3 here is CARSLSGGMNTEAFF. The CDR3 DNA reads TGTGCCAGAAGCTTGTCGGGGGGTATGAACACTGAAGCTTTCTTT.

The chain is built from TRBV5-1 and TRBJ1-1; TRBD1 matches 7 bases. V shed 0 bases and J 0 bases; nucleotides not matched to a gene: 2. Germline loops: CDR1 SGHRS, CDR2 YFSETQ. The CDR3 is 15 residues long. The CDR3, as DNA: TGCGCCAGCAGCTTGGGGACAGGTTTGAACACTGAAGCTTTCTTT. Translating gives CASSLGTGLNTEAFF.

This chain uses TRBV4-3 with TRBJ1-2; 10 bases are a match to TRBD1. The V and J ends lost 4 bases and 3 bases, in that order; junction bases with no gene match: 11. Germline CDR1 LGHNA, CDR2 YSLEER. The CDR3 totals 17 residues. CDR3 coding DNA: TGCGCCAGCAGCCTACTACCGGGACAGGGGTACCACTATGGCTACACCTTC. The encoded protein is CASSLLPGQGYHYGYTF.

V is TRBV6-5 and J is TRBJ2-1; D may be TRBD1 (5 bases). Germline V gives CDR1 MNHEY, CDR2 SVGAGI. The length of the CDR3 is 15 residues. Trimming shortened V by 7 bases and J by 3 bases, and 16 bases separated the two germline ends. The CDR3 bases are TGTGCCAGCACCAAGGGGCTGATCAACTACAATGAGCAGTTCTTC. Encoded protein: CASTKGLINYNEQFF.

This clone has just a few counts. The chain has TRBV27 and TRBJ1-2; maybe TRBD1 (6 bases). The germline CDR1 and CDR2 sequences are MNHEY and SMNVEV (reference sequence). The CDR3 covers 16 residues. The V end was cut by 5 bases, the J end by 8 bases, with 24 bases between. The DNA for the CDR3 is TGTGCCAGCAGTACCACTTTGCGGGCCAGGGGATCCGGCTACACCTTC. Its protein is CASSTTLRARGSGYTF.

The CDR3 here is CATNRDMYGYTF. The CDR3 DNA reads as TGTGCCACAAACCGGGACATGTATGGCTACACCTTC. J is TRBJ1-2 and V is TRBV28, with D possibly TRBD1 on 6 matching bases. The CDR3 runs 12 residues. V was shortened by 10 bases and J by 5 bases, with 14 bases between the two germline ends. Germline CDR1 is MDHEN and CDR2 is SYDVKM.

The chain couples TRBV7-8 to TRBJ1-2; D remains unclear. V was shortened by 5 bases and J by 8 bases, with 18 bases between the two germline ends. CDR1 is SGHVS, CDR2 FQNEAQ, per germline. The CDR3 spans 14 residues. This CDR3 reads CASSPLGSLWGYTF. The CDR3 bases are TGTGCCAGCAGCCCACTCGGGTCTCTATGGGGCTACACCTTC.

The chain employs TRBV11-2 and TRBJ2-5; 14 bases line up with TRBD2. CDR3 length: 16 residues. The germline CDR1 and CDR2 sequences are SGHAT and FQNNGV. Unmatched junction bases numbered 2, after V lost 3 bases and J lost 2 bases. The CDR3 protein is CASSFRTSGGQETQYF. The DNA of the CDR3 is TGTGCCAGCAGCTTCAGGACTAGCGGGGGGCAAGAGACCCAGTACTTC.

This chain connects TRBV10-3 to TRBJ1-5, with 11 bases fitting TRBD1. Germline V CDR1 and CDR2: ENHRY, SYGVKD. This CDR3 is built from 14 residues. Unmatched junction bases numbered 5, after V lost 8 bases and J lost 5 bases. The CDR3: CAISPGQGDQPQHF. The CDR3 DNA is TGTGCCATCTCGCCGGGACAGGGGGATCAGCCCCAGCATTTT.

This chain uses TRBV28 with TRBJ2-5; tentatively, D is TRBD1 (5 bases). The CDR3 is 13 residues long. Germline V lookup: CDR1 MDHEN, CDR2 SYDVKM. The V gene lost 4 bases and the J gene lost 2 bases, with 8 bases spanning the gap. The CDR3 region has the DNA TGTGCCAGCAGTTCCAGGGTTCAAGAGACCCAGTACTTC. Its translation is CASSSRVQETQYF.

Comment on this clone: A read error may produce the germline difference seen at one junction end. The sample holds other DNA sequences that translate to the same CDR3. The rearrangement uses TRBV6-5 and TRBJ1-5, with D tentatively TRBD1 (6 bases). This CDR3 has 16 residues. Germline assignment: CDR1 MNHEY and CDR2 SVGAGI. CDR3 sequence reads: CASSLVGARGNQPQHF. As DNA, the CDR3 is TGTGCTAGCAGTTTAGTGGGGGCGCGTGGCAATCAGCCCCAGCATTTT.

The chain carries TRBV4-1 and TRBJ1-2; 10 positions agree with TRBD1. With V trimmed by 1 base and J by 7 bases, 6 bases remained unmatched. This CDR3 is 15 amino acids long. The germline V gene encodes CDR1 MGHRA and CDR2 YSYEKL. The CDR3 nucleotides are TGCGCCAGCAGCCAAGTAAGACAGGGGGCTTCTGGCTACACCTTC. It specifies CASSQVRQGASGYTF.

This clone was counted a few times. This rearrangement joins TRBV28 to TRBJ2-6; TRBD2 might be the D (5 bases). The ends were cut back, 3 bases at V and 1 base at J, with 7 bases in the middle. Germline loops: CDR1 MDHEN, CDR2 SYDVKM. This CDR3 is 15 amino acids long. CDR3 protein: CASSFSGSGANVLTF. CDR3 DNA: TGTGCCAGCAGTTTCTCGGGGTCTGGGGCCAACGTCCTGACTTTC.

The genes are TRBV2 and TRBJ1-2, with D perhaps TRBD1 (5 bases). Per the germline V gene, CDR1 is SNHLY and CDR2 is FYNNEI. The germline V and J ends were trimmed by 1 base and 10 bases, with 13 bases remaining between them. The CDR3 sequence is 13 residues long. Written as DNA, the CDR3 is TGTGCCAGCAGTGAAGGGGTGACAGTACCCTACACCTTC. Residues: CASSEGVTVPYTF.

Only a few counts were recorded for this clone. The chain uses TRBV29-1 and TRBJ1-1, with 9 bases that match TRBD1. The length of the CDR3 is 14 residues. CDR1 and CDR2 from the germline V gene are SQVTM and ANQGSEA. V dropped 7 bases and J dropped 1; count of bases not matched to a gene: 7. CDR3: CSADRDRENTEAFF. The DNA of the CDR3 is TGCAGCGCAGATAGGGACAGGGAGAACACTGAAGCTTTCTTT. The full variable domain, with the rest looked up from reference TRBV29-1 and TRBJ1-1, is SAVISQKPSRDICQRGTSLTIQCQVDSQVTMMFWYRQQPGQSLTLIATANQGSEATYESGFVIDKFPISRPNLTFSTLTVSNMSPEDSSIYLCSADRDRENTEAFFGQGTRLTVV.

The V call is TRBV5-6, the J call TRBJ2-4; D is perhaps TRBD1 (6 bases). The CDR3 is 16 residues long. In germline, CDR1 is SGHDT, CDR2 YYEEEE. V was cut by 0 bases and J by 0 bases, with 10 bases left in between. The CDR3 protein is CASSLGGLVAKNIQYF. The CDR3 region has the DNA TGTGCCAGCAGCTTGGGGGGGCTGGTAGCCAAAAACATTCAGTACTTC.

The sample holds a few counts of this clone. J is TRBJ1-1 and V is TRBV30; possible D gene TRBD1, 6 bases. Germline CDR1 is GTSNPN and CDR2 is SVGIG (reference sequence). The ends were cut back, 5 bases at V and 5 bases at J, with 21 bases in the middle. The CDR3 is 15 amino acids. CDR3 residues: CAWDLRGAGRTEAFF. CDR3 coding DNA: TGTGCCTGGGACCTCCGGGGGGCCGGGAGGACTGAAGCTTTCTTT.

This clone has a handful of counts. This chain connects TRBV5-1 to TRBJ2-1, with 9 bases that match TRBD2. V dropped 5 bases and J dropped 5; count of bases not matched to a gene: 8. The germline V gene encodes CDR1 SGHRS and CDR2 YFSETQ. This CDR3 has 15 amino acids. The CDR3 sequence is CASRPPGLANNEQFF. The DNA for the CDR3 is TGCGCCAGCAGGCCTCCAGGACTAGCGAACAATGAGCAGTTCTTC.

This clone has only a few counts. The CDR3 reads CASSLAGPARGYEQYF. CDR3 sequence (DNA): TGTGCCAGCAGTCTGGCTGGGCCTGCAAGGGGGTACGAGCAGTACTTC. The chain uses TRBV27 and TRBJ2-7, with TRBD1 as a possible D gene (6 bases). The CDR3 contains 16 residues. The germline V gene has CDR1 MNHEY and CDR2 SMNVEV (reference sequence). V lost 5 bases and J lost 4, with 21 bases in between.

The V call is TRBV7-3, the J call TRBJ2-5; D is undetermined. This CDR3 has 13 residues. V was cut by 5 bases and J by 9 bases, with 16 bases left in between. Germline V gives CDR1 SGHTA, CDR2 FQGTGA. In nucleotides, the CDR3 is TGTGCCAGCAGCCCTGTCGGGTCCCTGGCCCAGTACTTC. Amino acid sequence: CASSPVGSLAQYF.

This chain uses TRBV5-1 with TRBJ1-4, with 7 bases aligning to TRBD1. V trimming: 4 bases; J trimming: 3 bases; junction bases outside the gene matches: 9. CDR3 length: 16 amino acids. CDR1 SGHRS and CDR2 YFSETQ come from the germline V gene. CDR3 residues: CASSAQPGQSNEKLFF. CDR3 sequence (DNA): TGCGCCAGCAGCGCTCAACCGGGACAGTCTAATGAAAAACTGTTTTTT.

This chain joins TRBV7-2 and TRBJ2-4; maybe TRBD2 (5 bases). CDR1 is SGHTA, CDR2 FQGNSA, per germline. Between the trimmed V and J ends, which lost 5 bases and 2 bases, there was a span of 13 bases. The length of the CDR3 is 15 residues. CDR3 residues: CASSISPGTKNIQYF. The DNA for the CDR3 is TGTGCCAGCAGCATTAGTCCCGGGACCAAAAACATTCAGTACTTC.